This is a list of T cell receptor beta chains from one sample in a study of glioma-infiltrating T cells after dendritic cell vaccination. The protocol was immunoSEQ multiplex PCR, while the TCRdb copy is restricted to in-frame clones and leaves out a portion. The sample yields tens of thousands of clones, around nine tenths seen once. The starting material was blood, obtained after dendritic cell vaccination. These receptors were collected from a human donor with glioblastoma. Each CDR3 is given with its conserved first and last residue. Fields, in order: V gene, CDR3 protein.

V gene: TRBV5-1; CDR3 protein: CASSQPTGQGVTGELFF
V gene: TRBV6-1; CDR3 protein: CASRETGGRGYNEQFF
V gene: TRBV6-5; CDR3 protein: CASSELTGHGGYTF
V gene: TRBV11-3; CDR3 protein: CASSVGLDYEQYF
V gene: TRBV10-1; CDR3 protein: CASSPSIHYTEAFF
V gene: TRBV2; CDR3 protein: CASSPGEGLTGGYTF
V gene: TRBV9; CDR3 protein: CASTSGREDEQYF
V gene: TRBV25-1; CDR3 protein: CASSASGGGPISTDTQYF
V gene: TRBV7-9; CDR3 protein: CASSSGQPKYNEQFF
V gene: TRBV7-8; CDR3 protein: CASSSEGQIYEQYF
V gene: TRBV27; CDR3 protein: CASSSRGAGAYEQYF
V gene: TRBV6-1; CDR3 protein: CASTGGAGASSPLHF
V gene: TRBV6-5; CDR3 protein: CASTPRGENYGYTF
V gene: TRBV7-9; CDR3 protein: CASSLEDRGFYEQYF
V gene: TRBV7-3; CDR3 protein: CASRVGQQETQYF
V gene: TRBV9; CDR3 protein: CASSVGASGRSQSREQYF
V gene: TRBV19; CDR3 protein: CASSRGGLGDTQYF
V gene: TRBV6-4; CDR3 protein: CASRAHGRGNEQFF
V gene: TRBV2; CDR3 protein: CASSESYYNEKLFF
V gene: TRBV19; CDR3 protein: CASYDRGINYGYTF
V gene: TRBV19; CDR3 protein: CASRRAGAPYEQYF
V gene: TRBV6-1; CDR3 protein: CASSPYVTGSYEQYF
V gene: TRBV5-1; CDR3 protein: CASSLYNPYEQYF
V gene: TRBV7-9; CDR3 protein: CASSLGGKADTQYF
V gene: TRBV11-3; CDR3 protein: CASSPASGSSYEQYF
V gene: TRBV4-2; CDR3 protein: CASSQGQLAVLSGANVLTF
V gene: TRBV6-4; CDR3 protein: CASSDGGGNYEQFF
V gene: TRBV7-2; CDR3 protein: CASSFVSGRGGAQHF
V gene: TRBV29-1; CDR3 protein: CSVVIQGTRTEAFF
V gene: TRBV6-5; CDR3 protein: CASRRGQGAFTQYF
V gene: TRBV7-9; CDR3 protein: CASSLRGIEYNEQFF
V gene: TRBV5-6; CDR3 protein: CASSFSSGGAVDTQYF
V gene: TRBV27; CDR3 protein: CASRYRGTEAFF
V gene: TRBV19; CDR3 protein: CASSISGGNQPQHF
V gene: TRBV7-6; CDR3 protein: CASSLATGSGTEAFF
V gene: TRBV27; CDR3 protein: CASSLSQGTSGGEEQYF
V gene: TRBV15; CDR3 protein: CATSRGEGEKLFF
V gene: TRBV7-8; CDR3 protein: CASSLGSANYGYTF
V gene: TRBV27; CDR3 protein: CASSLGPLSNQPQHF
V gene: TRBV7-9; CDR3 protein: CASSLDAGGNIQYF
V gene: TRBV20-1; CDR3 protein: CSVWYSEQFF
V gene: TRBV4-1; CDR3 protein: CASSRDRGDYGYTF
V gene: TRBV5-1; CDR3 protein: CASSLTGDSTDTQYF
V gene: TRBV7-3; CDR3 protein: CASSLDRGPQETQYF
V gene: TRBV5-1; CDR3 protein: CASSFGQGDTQYF
V gene: TRBV5-6; CDR3 protein: CASRNDRGLYGYTF